The clone carrying this T cell receptor (beta chain) was observed a few times. Its antigen remains unidentified. The sample comes from a study of human T cells and chemical hapten exposure. Regarding time point: patch test 1, 2 weeks after DPC sensitization. Described treatment: therapeutic diphenylcyclopropenone sensitization with weekly scalp DPC. The donor pool consisted of alopecia patients aged 18 to 70 years, considered suitable for DPC. The total RNA was obtained from whole blood that was not fractionated. CDR1 and CDR2 from the germline V gene are DFQATT and SNEGSKA (reference sequence). CDR3 length: 13 residues. Unmatched junction bases numbered 3, after V lost 3 bases and J lost 6 bases. TCRdb analysed the RACE reads with MiXCR anew, one entry per CDR3 protein. The table lists 79,000 or so distinct CDR3 sequences, 30% to 35% of them singletons, with 8.9% in the top ten. General study findings and limits: Positively correlated with patch test score were the counts of PT1 expanded TCRs. Sensitization with DPC brought no change to TCRs above 1 in 1000 in frequency.

The chain uses TRBV20-1 and TRBJ2-7; 12 bases line up with TRBD2. Source: whole blood, taken in connection with sensitization to the hapten diphenylcyclopropenone (DPC). This sequence originates from a man aged 35-49 years with alopecia areata. Some clones in this sample may be carry-over from other donors' samples. The CDR3 loop is CSARGLAGREQYF. DNA of the CDR3: TGCAGTGCTAGGGGACTAGCGGGTCGCGAGCAGTACTTC.